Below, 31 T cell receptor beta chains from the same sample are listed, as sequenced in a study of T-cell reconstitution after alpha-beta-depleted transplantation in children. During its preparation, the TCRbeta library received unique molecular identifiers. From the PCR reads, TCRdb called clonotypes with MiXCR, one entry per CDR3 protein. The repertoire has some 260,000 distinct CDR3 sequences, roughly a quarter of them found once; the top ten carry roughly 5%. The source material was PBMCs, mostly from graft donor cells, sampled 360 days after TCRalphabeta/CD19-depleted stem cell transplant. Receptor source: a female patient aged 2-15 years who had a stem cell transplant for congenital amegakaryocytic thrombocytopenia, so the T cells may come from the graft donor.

The CDR3 nucleotides read TGTGCCAGCAGTTTACGCCAGCTGACCTACGAGCAGTACTTC. Amino acids: CASSLRQLTYEQYF. The chain links TRBV12-3 or TRBV12-4 to TRBJ2-7; D gene ambiguous. Trimming took 2 bases from V and 2 from J, leaving 10 bases between them. This CDR3 is 14 amino acids long.

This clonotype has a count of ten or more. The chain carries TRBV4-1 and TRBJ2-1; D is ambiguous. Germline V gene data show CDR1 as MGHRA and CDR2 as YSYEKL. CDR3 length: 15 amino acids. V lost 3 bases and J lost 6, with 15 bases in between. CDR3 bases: TGCGCCAGCAGCCACCTACAAATGGAGCGCAATGAGCAGTTCTTC. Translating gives CASSHLQMERNEQFF.

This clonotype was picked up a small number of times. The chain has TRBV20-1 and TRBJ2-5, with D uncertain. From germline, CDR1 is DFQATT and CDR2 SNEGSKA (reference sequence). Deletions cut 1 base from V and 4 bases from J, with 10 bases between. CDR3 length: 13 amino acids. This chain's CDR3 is CSARVRTTETQYF. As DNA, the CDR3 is TGCAGTGCTAGAGTTAGAACTACAGAGACCCAGTACTTC.

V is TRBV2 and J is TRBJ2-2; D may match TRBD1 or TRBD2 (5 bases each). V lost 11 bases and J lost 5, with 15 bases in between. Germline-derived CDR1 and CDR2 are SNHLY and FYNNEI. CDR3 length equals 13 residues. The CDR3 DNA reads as TGTGCCGGAGCGCAATGGGGGACCGGGGAGCTGTTTTTT. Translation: CAGAQWGTGELFF. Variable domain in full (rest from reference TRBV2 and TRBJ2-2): EPEVTQTPSHQVTQMGQEVILRCVPISNHLYFYWYRQILGQKVEFLVSFYNNEISEKSEIFDDQFSVERPDGSNFTLKIRSTKLEDSAMYFCAGAQWGTGELFFGEGSRLTVL.

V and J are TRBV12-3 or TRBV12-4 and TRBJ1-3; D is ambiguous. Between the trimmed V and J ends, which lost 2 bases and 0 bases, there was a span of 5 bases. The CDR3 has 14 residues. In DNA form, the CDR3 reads TGTGCCAGCAGTTTAATGGACTCTGGAAACACCATATATTTT. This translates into CASSLMDSGNTIYF.

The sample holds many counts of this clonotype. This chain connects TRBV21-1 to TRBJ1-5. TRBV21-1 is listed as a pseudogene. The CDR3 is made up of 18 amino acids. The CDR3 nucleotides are TGTGCCAGCAGCAAAGCGGGTCCCTCATGGGGAGGCAATCAGCCCCAGCATTTT. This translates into CASSKAGPSWGGNQPQHF.

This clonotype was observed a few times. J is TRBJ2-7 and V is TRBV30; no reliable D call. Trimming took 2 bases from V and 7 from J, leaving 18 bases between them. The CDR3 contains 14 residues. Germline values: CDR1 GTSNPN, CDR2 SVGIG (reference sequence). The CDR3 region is CAWSFFGYLREQYF. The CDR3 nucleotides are TGTGCCTGGAGTTTCTTTGGCTATCTTCGGGAGCAGTACTTC.

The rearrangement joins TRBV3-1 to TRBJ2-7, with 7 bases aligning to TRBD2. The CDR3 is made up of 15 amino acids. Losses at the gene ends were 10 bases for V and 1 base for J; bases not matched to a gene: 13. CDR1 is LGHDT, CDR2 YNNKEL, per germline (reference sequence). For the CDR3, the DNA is TGTGCCACCCTCAGCAAGGAAGCGGGGTCCTACGAGCAGTACTTC. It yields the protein CATLSKEAGSYEQYF.

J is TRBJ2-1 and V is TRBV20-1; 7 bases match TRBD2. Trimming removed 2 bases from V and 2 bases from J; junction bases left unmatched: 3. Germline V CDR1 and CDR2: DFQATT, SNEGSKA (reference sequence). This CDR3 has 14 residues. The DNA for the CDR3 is TGCAGTGCTAGATGGGGGGGGGCCTACAATGAGCAGTTCTTC. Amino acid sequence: CSARWGGAYNEQFF.

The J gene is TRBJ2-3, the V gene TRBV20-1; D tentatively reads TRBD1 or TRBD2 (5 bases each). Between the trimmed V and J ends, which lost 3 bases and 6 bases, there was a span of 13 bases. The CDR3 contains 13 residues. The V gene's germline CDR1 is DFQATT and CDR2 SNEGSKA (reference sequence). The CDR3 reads CSARRGKRDTQYF. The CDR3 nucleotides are TGCAGTGCTAGGAGGGGAAAGAGGGATACGCAGTATTTT.

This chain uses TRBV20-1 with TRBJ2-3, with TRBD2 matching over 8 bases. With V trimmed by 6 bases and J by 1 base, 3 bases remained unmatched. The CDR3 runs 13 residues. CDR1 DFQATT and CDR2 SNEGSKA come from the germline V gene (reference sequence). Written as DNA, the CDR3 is TGCAGTGCACTGACTAGCGGCACAGATACGCAGTATTTT. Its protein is CSALTSGTDTQYF.

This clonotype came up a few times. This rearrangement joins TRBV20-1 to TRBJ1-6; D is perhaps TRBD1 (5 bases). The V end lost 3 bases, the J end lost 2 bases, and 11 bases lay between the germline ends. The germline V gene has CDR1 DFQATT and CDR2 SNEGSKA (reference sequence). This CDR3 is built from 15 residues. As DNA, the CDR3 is TGCAGTGCTAGTGGTGGGGCCGCCTATAATTCACCCCTCCACTTT. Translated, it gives CSASGGAAYNSPLHF.

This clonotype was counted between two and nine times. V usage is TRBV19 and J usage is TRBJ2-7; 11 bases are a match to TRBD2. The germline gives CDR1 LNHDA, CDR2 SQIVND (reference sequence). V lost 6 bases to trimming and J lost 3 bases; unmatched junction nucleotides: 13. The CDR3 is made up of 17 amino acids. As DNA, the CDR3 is TGTGCCAGTAGCAGACTAGCGGGAAGTACGGATTACTACGAGCAGTACTTC. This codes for CASSRLAGSTDYYEQYF.

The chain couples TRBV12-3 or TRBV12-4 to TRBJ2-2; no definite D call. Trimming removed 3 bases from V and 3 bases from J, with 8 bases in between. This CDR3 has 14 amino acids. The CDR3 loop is CASSLGRHTGELFF. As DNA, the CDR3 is TGTGCCAGCAGTTTGGGAAGGCACACCGGGGAGCTGTTTTTT.

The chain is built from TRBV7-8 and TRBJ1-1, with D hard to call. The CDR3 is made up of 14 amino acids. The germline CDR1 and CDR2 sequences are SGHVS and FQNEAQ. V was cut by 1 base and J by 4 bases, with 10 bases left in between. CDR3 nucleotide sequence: TGTGCCAGCAGCTTAGGAGGAGGCAGCACTGAAGCTTTCTTT. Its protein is CASSLGGGSTEAFF.

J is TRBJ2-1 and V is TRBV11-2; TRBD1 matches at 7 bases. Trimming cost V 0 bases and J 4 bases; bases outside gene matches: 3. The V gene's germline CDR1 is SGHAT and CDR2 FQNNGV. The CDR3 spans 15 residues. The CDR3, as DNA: TGTGCCAGCAGCTTAGAAGGGACAGTTTACAATGAGCAGTTCTTC. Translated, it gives CASSLEGTVYNEQFF.

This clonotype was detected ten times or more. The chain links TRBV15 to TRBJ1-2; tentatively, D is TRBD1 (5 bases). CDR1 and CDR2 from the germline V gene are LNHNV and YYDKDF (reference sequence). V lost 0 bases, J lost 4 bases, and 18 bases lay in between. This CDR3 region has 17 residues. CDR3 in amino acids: CATSRDRRGSRGYGYTF. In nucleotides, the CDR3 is TGTGCCACCAGCAGAGATAGGAGGGGTTCTAGGGGCTATGGCTACACCTTC.

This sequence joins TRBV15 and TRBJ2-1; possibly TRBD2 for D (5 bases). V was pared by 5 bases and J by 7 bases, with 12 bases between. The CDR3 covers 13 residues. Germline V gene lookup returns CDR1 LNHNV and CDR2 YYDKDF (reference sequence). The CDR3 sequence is CATSLTRDNEQFF. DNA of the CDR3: TGTGCCACCAGCCTAACTAGGGATAATGAGCAGTTCTTC.

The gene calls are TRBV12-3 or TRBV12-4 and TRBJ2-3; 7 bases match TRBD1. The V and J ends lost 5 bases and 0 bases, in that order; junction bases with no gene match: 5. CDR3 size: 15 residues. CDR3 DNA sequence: TGTGCCAGCAGTCGACAGGGTTGGAGCACAGATACGCAGTATTTT. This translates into CASSRQGWSTDTQYF.

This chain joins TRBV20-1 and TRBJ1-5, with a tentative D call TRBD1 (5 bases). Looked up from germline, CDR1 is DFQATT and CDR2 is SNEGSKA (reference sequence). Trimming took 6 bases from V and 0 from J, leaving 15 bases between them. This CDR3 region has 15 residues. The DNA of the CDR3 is TGCAGTGCGGAGTCGGGGGTTTATAGCAATCAGCCCCAGCATTTT. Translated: CSAESGVYSNQPQHF.

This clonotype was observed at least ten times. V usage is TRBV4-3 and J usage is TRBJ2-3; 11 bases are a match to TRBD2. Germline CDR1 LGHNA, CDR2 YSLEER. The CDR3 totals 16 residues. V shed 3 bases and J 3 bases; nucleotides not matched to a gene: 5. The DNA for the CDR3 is TGCGCCAGCAGCCAGGAGACTAGCGGGGATACAGATACGCAGTATTTT. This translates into CASSQETSGDTDTQYF.

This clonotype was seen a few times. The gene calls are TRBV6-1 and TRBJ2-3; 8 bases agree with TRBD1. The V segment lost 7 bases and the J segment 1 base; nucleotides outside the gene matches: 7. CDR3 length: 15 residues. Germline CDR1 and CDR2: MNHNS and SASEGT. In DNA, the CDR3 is TGTGCCAGCACCCCACCGGGACAGGGCACAGATACGCAGTATTTT. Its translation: CASTPPGQGTDTQYF.

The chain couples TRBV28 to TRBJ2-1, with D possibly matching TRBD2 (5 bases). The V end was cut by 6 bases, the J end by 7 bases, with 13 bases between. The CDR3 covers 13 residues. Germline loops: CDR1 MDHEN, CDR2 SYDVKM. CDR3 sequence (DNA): TGTGCCAGCAGGAACCCTCCGGGGAATGAGCAGTTCTTC. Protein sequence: CASRNPPGNEQFF.

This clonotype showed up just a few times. DNA of the CDR3: TGTGCCAGCAGCTCCCTGGGGGGGGCCTCCACAGATACGCAGTATTTT. Encoded protein: CASSSLGGASTDTQYF. The V call is TRBV11-2, the J call TRBJ2-3; possible D gene TRBD2, 7 bases. The germline V gene has CDR1 SGHAT and CDR2 FQNNGV. Trimming pared 4 bases from V and 2 bases from J, leaving 16 bases between. There are 16 residues in the CDR3.

CDR3 in DNA: TGCAGTGCTAGAGAACCCCAGGGTTACACCGGGGAGCTGTTTTTT. It codes for CSAREPQGYTGELFF. V gene TRBV20-1 combines with J gene TRBJ2-2; the D gene is possibly TRBD1 (5 bases). From germline, CDR1 is DFQATT and CDR2 SNEGSKA (reference sequence). V was clipped by 0 bases and J by 3 bases, with 11 bases between them. The CDR3 runs to 15 residues.

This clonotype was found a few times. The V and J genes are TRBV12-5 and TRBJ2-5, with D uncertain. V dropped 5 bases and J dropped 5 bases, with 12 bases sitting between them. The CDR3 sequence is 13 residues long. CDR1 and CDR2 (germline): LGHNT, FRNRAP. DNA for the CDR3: TGTGCTAGTGGTACCAGCCTAGGGGAGACCCAGTACTTC. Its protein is CASGTSLGETQYF.

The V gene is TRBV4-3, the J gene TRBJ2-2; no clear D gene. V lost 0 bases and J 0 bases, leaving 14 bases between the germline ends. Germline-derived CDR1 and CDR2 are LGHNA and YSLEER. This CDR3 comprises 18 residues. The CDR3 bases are TGCGCCAGCAGCCAAGATCCAGCGCCCGCCCCGAACACCGGGGAGCTGTTTTTT. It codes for CASSQDPAPAPNTGELFF.

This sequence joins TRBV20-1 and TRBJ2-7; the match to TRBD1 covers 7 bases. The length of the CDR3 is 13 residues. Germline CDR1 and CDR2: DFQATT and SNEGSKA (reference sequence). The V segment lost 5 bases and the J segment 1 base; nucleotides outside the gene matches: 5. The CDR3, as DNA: TGCAGTGCTCTCTGGACAGGTTCCTACGAGCAGTACTTC. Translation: CSALWTGSYEQYF.

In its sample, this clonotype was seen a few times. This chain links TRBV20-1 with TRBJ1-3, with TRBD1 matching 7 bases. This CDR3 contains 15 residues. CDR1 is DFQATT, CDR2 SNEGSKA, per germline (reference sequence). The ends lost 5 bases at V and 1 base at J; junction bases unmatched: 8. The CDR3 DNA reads TGCAGTGCTCTCTCCAGGGGGTGGTCTGGAAACACCATATATTTT. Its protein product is CSALSRGWSGNTIYF.

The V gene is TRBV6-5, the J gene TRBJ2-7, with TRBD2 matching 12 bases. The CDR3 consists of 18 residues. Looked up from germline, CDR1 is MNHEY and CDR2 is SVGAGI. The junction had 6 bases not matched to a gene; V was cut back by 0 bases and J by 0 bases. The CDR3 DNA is TGTGCCAGCAGTTACTCCGGACTAGCGGGGTCCCACTCCTACGAGCAGTACTTC. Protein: CASSYSGLAGSHSYEQYF.

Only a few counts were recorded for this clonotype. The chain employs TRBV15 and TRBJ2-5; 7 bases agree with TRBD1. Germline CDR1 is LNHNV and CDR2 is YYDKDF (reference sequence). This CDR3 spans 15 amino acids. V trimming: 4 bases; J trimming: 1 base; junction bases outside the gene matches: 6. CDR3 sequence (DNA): TGTGCCACCAGCACCCCGGGACAGTTCCAAGAGACCCAGTACTTC. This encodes CATSTPGQFQETQYF.